These T cell receptor beta chains were read from a single sample in a study of blood T cells in healthy people across ages. TCRdb reprocessed the 5' RACE reads with MiXCR, giving one entry per CDR3 protein. The sample consists of about a million distinct CDR3 sequences, around 49% of them appearing once. The sample taken for sequencing was blood. These receptors originate from a young man in good health. CDR3s include the opening cysteine and the closing phenylalanine or tryptophan. The D gene is left open where the match is weak. Size values are once, few and many counts, or a class for expanded clones, and some rows have none.

cdr3_length,clone_size,d_call,v_call,j_call,cdr3_nt,cdr3_aa
13,.,.,TRBV20-1,TRBJ2-5,TGCAGTGCCACAACCTCCCCCCAAGAGACCCAGTACTTC,CSATTSPQETQYF
14,.,.,TRBV27,TRBJ1-2,TGTGCCAGCAGTTTAGGTCCAGGGACCTATGGCTACACCTTC,CASSLGPGTYGYTF
12,.,.,TRBV30,TRBJ2-7,TGTGCCTGGAATCAAGACCGGGGGCGGCAGTACTTC,CAWNQDRGRQYF
16,few,TRBD1,TRBV29-1,TRBJ2-7,TGCAGCGTTGAAGCCGTTACCGGGACAGGGGGGTACGAGCAGTACTTC,CSVEAVTGTGGYEQYF
14,.,TRBD1,TRBV2,TRBJ2-3,TGTGCCAGCAGAACAGGGGGCGCGGCAGATACGCAGTATTTT,CASRTGGAADTQYF
16,.,.,TRBV7-9,TRBJ1-2,TGTGCCAGCAGCTTGGGCGGAACAAGACTTAACTATGGCTACACCTTC,CASSLGGTRLNYGYTF
12,.,.,TRBV29-1,TRBJ1-1,TGCAGCGTTGACACGCAGAACACTGAAGCTTTCTTT,CSVDTQNTEAFF
14,.,.,TRBV5-1,TRBJ2-1,TGCGCCAGCAGCGACGTGGGGACAAACAATGAGCAGTTCTTC,CASSDVGTNNEQFF
13,few,TRBD1,TRBV6-5,TRBJ1-2,TGTGCCAGTTCTTGGACAGGGGACTATGGCTACACCTTC,CASSWTGDYGYTF
15,.,.,TRBV3-1,TRBJ2-7,TGTGCCAGCAGCCGAAAAGACAGGCCTTCCTACGAGCAGTACTTC,CASSRKDRPSYEQYF
10,.,.,TRBV6-1,TRBJ2-1,TGTGCCAGCAGGGAGGGACAGCAGTTCTTC,CASREGQQFF
17,.,.,TRBV4-3,TRBJ1-1,TGCGTCAGCAGCCAAGCCGGGACCGCCGTTTTGAACACTGAAGCTTTCTTT,CVSSQAGTAVLNTEAFF
12,few,.,TRBV30,TRBJ2-3,TGTGCCTGGACGGCATGGGGAGATACGCAGTATTTT,CAWTAWGDTQYF
16,.,TRBD1,TRBV2,TRBJ2-5,TGTGCCGGCAGTGAGGGCAGGGGGTGGGCCCAAGAGACCCAGTACTTC,CAGSEGRGWAQETQYF
13,.,.,TRBV7-9,TRBJ1-2,TGTGCCAGCAGCCCCACAAGTAACTATGGCTACACCTTC,CASSPTSNYGYTF
17,.,TRBD1,TRBV5-1,TRBJ1-1,TGCGCCAGCAGCTTGTCTGGACAGGGGGCGGGGAACACTGAAGCTTTCTTT,CASSLSGQGAGNTEAFF
16,many,.,TRBV6-6,TRBJ2-4,TGTGCCAGCAGTCCTTGGAGAACCGAGCTCTTAAACATTCAGTACTTC,CASSPWRTELLNIQYF
15,.,.,TRBV5-1,TRBJ1-1,TGCGCCAGCAGCTTGTCCCCGAACAGTGACACTGAAGCTTTCTTT,CASSLSPNSDTEAFF
16,.,TRBD2,TRBV28,TRBJ2-7,TGTGCCAGCAGAACTTTAGCGGGGGCTCCTTCCTACGAGCAGTACTTC,CASRTLAGAPSYEQYF
15,.,.,TRBV11-1,TRBJ2-3,TGTGCCAGCAGCTTTCGTGGGGATCGCACAGATACGCAGTATTTT,CASSFRGDRTDTQYF
11,.,.,TRBV6-6,TRBJ2-7,TGTGCCAGCAGTCGTATGGGGGAGCAGTACTTC,CASSRMGEQYF
12,.,.,TRBV29-1,TRBJ2-5,TGCAGCGTTGACTGGGTCCAAGAGACCCAGTACTTC,CSVDWVQETQYF
12,.,TRBD1,TRBV12-3/TRBV12-4,TRBJ1-2,TGTGCCAGCAGTAAGACAGGGTACGACTACACCTTC,CASSKTGYDYTF
14,few,.,TRBV15,TRBJ2-1,TGTGCCACCAGGTCAGGCGTTGCCTACAATGAGCAGTTCTTC,CATRSGVAYNEQFF